This T cell receptor beta chain came from a study of blood T cells in healthy people across ages. The CDR3 totals 15 residues. Per germline, CDR1 MDHEN and CDR2 SYDVKM. V was trimmed by 2 bases and J by 1 base, leaving 8 bases between them. RNA extraction gave at least 5 micrograms of total RNA per sample. The use of a sample-barcoded 5' primer and a J-beta primer mix characterized a second PCR of roughly 6 to 11 cycles. MiXCR, applied by TCRdb to the 5' RACE reads, yields one record per CDR3 protein. The sample comprises about 290,000 distinct CDR3 sequences, roughly 26% of which are singletons, and approximately 30% rests with the top ten. This clonotype was seen a handful of times.

The chain couples TRBV28 to TRBJ2-2; a possible D gene is TRBD2 (5 bases). The clonotype was recovered from a woman in her seventies in good health. The specimen was blood. For the CDR3, the DNA is TGTGCCAGCAGTTTAACCGGGGTGAACACCGGGGAGCTGTTTTTT. As protein: CASSLTGVNTGELFF. The full variable domain, in which reference TRBV28 and TRBJ2-2 provide the parts outside the CDR3, is DVKVTQSSRYLVKRTGEKVFLECVQDMDHENMFWYRQDPGLGLRLIYFSYDVKMKEKGDIPEGYSVSREKKERFSLILESASTNQTSMYLCASSLTGVNTGELFFGEGSRLTVL.